This T cell receptor beta chain was obtained from a study of identical twins (dated by TCRdb to about 2016). With regard to the full study: The study deep-sequenced TCR alpha and beta repertoires from monozygotic twins, unrelated adults of various ages and cord blood to test whether fetal clonotypes persist. Replicate twin experiments were performed at different times using different library preparation protocols to rule out contamination.

What the authors observed across the whole study: In beta out-of-frame sequences, excess twin sharing was weaker, because having fewer shared sequences lowered the signal-to-noise ratio. Abundant cord blood beta clonotypes carried fewer insertions; young adult naive repertoires showed a weaker similar trend, while memory repertoires showed none. Compared with coincidental sharing between unrelated individuals, out-of-frame TCR alpha sequences shared between twins showed an excess of sequences with low generation probability. Conclusions relied on cross-sectional statistical analysis, since the same donors could not be followed over many years. Recombination models systematically underestimated out-of-frame TCR alpha sharing in monozygotic twins but agreed with sharing between unrelated individuals. Invariant T cells such as MAIT and iNKT could partly confound zero-insertion analyses, though diverse VJ usage argued against this for most clonotypes.

V is shortened by 2 bases, J by 7 bases, and the region joining them spans 9 bases. Inclusive of the bounding cysteine and phenylalanine, the CDR3 is 13 residues long. The kept DNA is CDR3 alone, 39 bases in frame from the first base. CDR1 SGHVS and CDR2 FQNEAQ were looked up in the germline V gene. The method behind the library was 5' RACE. The sequencing machine was an Illumina HiSeq 2000. A universal primer binding site was added through template switching, and the final cDNA carried a unique molecular identifier so that TCR cDNA molecules could be counted accurately. Specific primers in the conserved constant-segment region were used to synthesize first-strand cDNA for TCR alpha and beta chains. To control for contamination, every cDNA library carried two barcodes: a SMART-Mk sample barcode plus Illumina barcodes. TruSeq adapter sequences, together with Illumina sample barcodes, were added in two successive PCR steps. TCR alpha and beta cDNA libraries were sequenced on the Illumina HiSeq platform with custom primers. The original methods were these. MiGEC was used to process raw reads and extract unique molecular identifiers, and MiXCR was used to find CDR3 positions. Recombination models were inferred per individual with the repgenHMM and IGoR tools using an EM algorithm. Shared clonotype analysis was performed with the tcR package in R, normalizing sharing by the product of cloneset sizes. Out-of-frame nonproductive sequences were analyzed to study raw recombination free of thymic and clonal selection effects. TCRdb's own reprocessing of the public reads used fastp at Q25 and MiXCR and kept productive beta chains. Entries that share a CDR3 protein sequence are merged under the most common genes and DNA. The V and J calls reflect TCRdb's pipeline rather than the authors' work. For this sample there are 650,000 to 750,000 distinct CDR3 sequences; around 20% appear just once. Clones ranked in the top ten supply approximately 4.5% of the sample.

Every donor was a healthy Caucasian. Three pairs of female monozygotic twins, all aged 18 to 29 years, made up the twin cohort. RNA for TCR libraries was isolated from peripheral blood mononuclear cells. This clonotype was seen a handful of times. Its target antigen remains unknown. Base qualities are not recorded, but no much larger clone differs from it by a single base. The same data also went into a second study, on T cells expressing NK-cell markers. According to the second study: Three sorted T-cell subsets (CD3+CD56+NKG2C+, CD3+CD56+NKG2C- and CD3+CD56-NKG2C+) from about 8 donors had their TCR beta-chain repertoires profiled. Of the eight sequenced donors, seven were found to be HCMV-seropositive and one was found to be HCMV-seronegative. In several experiments an anti-gammadeltaTCR antibody was added to restrict sorting to alphabetaTCR-expressing T cells. In several donors, the dominant CD3+CD56+NKG2C+ clonotypes were found to rank among the top 10 CD8+ clonotypes and to make up about 1.0-7.5% of CD8+ T cells. Those dominant clonotypes were again the most abundant among CD3+CD56-NKG2C+ cells in a few donors, at about 25-60.1%. Whether the expanded NKG2C-expressing T cell clones were specific for HCMV antigens was left unclear. The study sequenced eight donors, all healthy volunteers chosen at random: three men and five women. To determine HCMV serostatus, a commercial ELISA kit was used to detect HCMV-specific IgG in serum. For about six donors, unsorted PBMC were also used to sequence bulk peripheral blood T-cell repertoires. MIGEC was used to demultiplex reads and group the reads by UMI, and MiTCR was used to assemble and quantify clonotypes. To exclude erroneous sequences, any TCR cDNA sequence not supported by at least two reads was discarded. The tcR package was used for downstream repertoire analysis, with clonotypes matched between fractions based on CDR3 nucleotide sequence plus V segment. VDJmatch was used to annotate antigen specificity against VDJdb, with one amino acid substitution in CDR3 allowed.

This clonotype was sampled from a woman aged 18-29 years in good health. The material sequenced was PBMCs. The chain uses TRBV7-8 and TRBJ2-1, with the D segment identity uncertain. The nucleotide sequence reads as follows: TGTGCCAGCAGCTTAAATAAGGGAAATGAGCAGTTCTTC. This encodes CASSLNKGNEQFF.